Shown below are 8 T cell receptor beta chains from a single sample sequenced in a study of blood T cells in healthy people across ages. For the second PCR, which ran for 7 to 11 cycles, a sample-barcoded 5' primer and a J-beta primer mix were used. TCRdb fed the 5' RACE reads into MiXCR, producing one record per CDR3 protein. The table has about 1,400,000 distinct CDR3 sequences, approximately 59% seen once. Sequenced input: blood. Receptor source: a man between 18 and 35 years old in good health.

This clonotype came up a few times. The chain is built from TRBV25-1 and TRBJ2-5, with 7 nucleotides matching TRBD1. The CDR3 totals 14 residues. Germline trimming cut 3 bases from V and 0 bases from J; bases unmatched to any gene: 1. Germline V gene data show CDR1 as MGHDK and CDR2 as SYGVNS. CDR3 sequence: CASSERGHQETQYF. The CDR3 DNA follows: TGTGCCAGCAGTGAGAGGGGGCACCAAGAGACCCAGTACTTC.

This rearrangement joins TRBV20-1 to TRBJ2-7, with 8 bases that match TRBD2. V was pared by 3 bases and J by 0 bases, with 4 bases of the junction left unmatched. Germline CDR1 reads DFQATT; CDR2 reads SNEGSKA (reference sequence). The CDR3 loop spans 14 amino acids. The CDR3 region has the DNA TGCAGTGCTAGGGGGACTAGATACTCCTACGAGCAGTACTTC. Its translation: CSARGTRYSYEQYF.

The chain recombines TRBV29-1 with TRBJ2-1, with D possibly called TRBD1 or TRBD2 (5 bases each). TRBJ2-7 matches the DNA end more closely, so the J call is doubtful. The CDR3 spans 14 residues. Germline V gene data show CDR1 as SQVTM and CDR2 as ANQGSEA. CDR3 in DNA: TGCAGCGTTGGGGACCCAAGCTCCTACAATGAGCAGTACTTC. Its protein product is CSVGDPSSYNEQYF.

The gene calls are TRBV11-2 and TRBJ2-5; D unresolved. V lost 3 bases, J lost 0 bases, and 8 bases lay in between. CDR1 and CDR2 (germline): SGHAT, FQNNGV. CDR3 length: 14 residues. This CDR3 is CASSFSLDQETQYF. CDR3 nucleotide sequence: TGTGCCAGCAGCTTTAGTTTAGACCAAGAGACCCAGTACTTC.

The gene calls are TRBV7-2 and TRBJ2-3, with D perhaps matching TRBD2 (5 bases). The CDR3 length is 16 residues. Trimming took off 0 bases at V and 7 bases at J, with 17 bases between the two ends. In germline, CDR1 is SGHTA, CDR2 FQGNSA. The CDR3 bases are TGTGCCAGCAGCTTAGCGCAGAGACGGGGAACTCATACGCAGTATTTT. It specifies CASSLAQRRGTHTQYF. Together with reference TRBV7-2 and TRBJ2-3, the CDR3 gives the full variable domain: GAGVSQSPSNKVTEKGKDVELRCDPISGHTALYWYRQSLGQGLEFLIYFQGNSAPDKSGLPSDRFSAERTGGSVSTLTIQRTQQEDSAVYLCASSLAQRRGTHTQYFGPGTRLTVL.

This chain connects TRBV24-1 to TRBJ2-7; no clear D. Between the trimmed V and J ends, which lost 0 bases and 3 bases, there was a span of 5 bases. This CDR3 has 13 residues. From germline, CDR1 is KGHDR and CDR2 SFDVKD. CDR3 nucleotide sequence: TGTGCCACCAGTGATTTGGGTTTCTACGAGCAGTACTTC. It specifies CATSDLGFYEQYF.

The table lists this clonotype with a few counts. This rearrangement joins TRBV28 to TRBJ2-3; TRBD2 is a possible D gene (6 bases). The CDR3 length is 15 residues. The germline gives CDR1 MDHEN, CDR2 SYDVKM. Deletions cut 6 bases from V and 2 bases from J, with 15 bases between. The CDR3 coding sequence is TGTGCCAGCAGATCTCACGGACTATCCACAGATACGCAGTATTTT. Translating gives CASRSHGLSTDTQYF.

The chain couples TRBV2 to TRBJ2-3; D may be TRBD2 (5 bases). This CDR3 is 13 amino acids long. V was pared by 8 bases and J by 2 bases, with 11 bases between. Looked up from germline, CDR1 is SNHLY and CDR2 is FYNNEI. CDR3 loop: CASLDSDTDTQYF. CDR3 coding DNA: TGTGCCAGCCTGGACTCTGACACAGATACGCAGTATTTT.